This T cell receptor beta chain originates from a study of human T cells and chemical hapten exposure. For the study at large: Diphenylcyclopropenone, dosed weekly to the scalp, was given to patients throughout the roughly 25-week study. TCR yields per sample varied, mainly owing to small pooled library volume differences. Patients, predominantly female, presented with alopecia areata, totalis or universalis.

Trimming left V 0 bases short and J 7 bases short, with 15 bases between. Germline V gives CDR1 KGHSH, CDR2 LQKENI. This CDR3 contains 15 residues. Each CDR3 protein is one row after TCRdb ran MiXCR on the RACE reads. Of 35,000 to 45,000 distinct CDR3 sequences listed, about 9.6% were seen once; the top ten hold around 15%. Time point described: patch test 2, 6 weeks after DPC sensitization. Treatment noted: therapeutic diphenylcyclopropenone sensitization with weekly scalp DPC. Whole blood that had not been fractionated was the source of extracted total RNA. About this clonotype: Its specificity is unknown.

Study results and limitations: With alopecia, donors may have immune responses unlike healthy people's.

The input for sequencing was whole blood, taken in connection with sensitization to the hapten diphenylcyclopropenone (DPC). The sequence was obtained from a woman aged 25 to 39 with alopecia areata. Some clones in this sample may be carry-over from other donors' samples. The chain employs TRBV18 and TRBJ2-5; the D gene is possibly TRBD1 (5 bases). This chain's CDR3 is CASSPPGPSTGTQYF. CDR3 DNA sequence: TGTGCCAGCTCACCACCCGGGCCGAGTACAGGGACCCAGTACTTC.